These 29 T cell receptor beta chains were sequenced from one sample in a study of blood T cell repertoires in COVID-19. Measured with immunoSEQ multiplex PCR; TCRdb has only the in-frame clones, and not every one. The table shows around 130,000 clones, with about four fifths occurring only once. Material for sequencing was peripheral blood. The receptors here all came from a woman of 80 years or more with acute or convalescent COVID-19.

The rearrangement links TRBV24-1 to TRBJ2-1; 7 bases fit TRBD2. V lost 3 bases and J lost 4; bases outside the gene matches: 8. From germline, CDR1 is KGHDR and CDR2 SFDVKD. The CDR3 totals 16 residues. Here the CDR3 DNA reads TGTGCCACCAGTGATGGAGGGAGCGGGGATTACAATGAGCAGTTCTTC. This encodes CATSDGGSGDYNEQFF.

V usage is TRBV5-1 and J usage is TRBJ2-2, with TRBD2 matching 10 bases. The CDR3 runs 15 residues. The J segment lost 4 bases and the V segment lost 3 bases, leaving 3 bases of the junction unmatched. Germline assignment: CDR1 SGHRS and CDR2 YFSETQ. CDR3 bases: TGCGCCAGCAGCTCTAGCGGGGGAGCCACCGGGGAGCTGTTTTTT. It codes for CASSSSGGATGELFF.

V usage is TRBV30 and J usage is TRBJ2-6; 9 nucleotides agree with TRBD1. Germline-derived CDR1 and CDR2 are GTSNPN and SVGIG (reference sequence). Losses at the gene ends were 1 base for V and 3 bases for J; bases not matched to a gene: 4. The CDR3 loop spans 16 amino acids. The chain's CDR3 is CAWSGDRAGGANVLTF. The DNA of the CDR3 is TGTGCCTGGAGTGGGGACAGGGCAGGTGGGGCCAACGTCCTGACTTTC.

The genes are TRBV18 and TRBJ2-5; TRBD2 matches at 12 bases. V trimming: 3 bases; J trimming: 4 bases; junction bases outside the gene matches: 0. Germline V CDR1 and CDR2: KGHSH, LQKENI. The length of the CDR3 is 14 residues. The CDR3 loop reads CASSPGLAGETQYF. The CDR3 DNA reads as TGTGCCAGCTCACCGGGACTAGCGGGAGAGACCCAGTACTTC.

A single count supports this clone. This chain links TRBV5-6 with TRBJ2-7, with TRBD2 matching over 7 bases. After removal of 5 bases from V and 0 bases from J, the junction contained 11 bases not matched to a gene. Per the germline V gene, CDR1 is SGHDT and CDR2 is YYEEEE. CDR3 size: 16 residues. This chain's CDR3 is CASSFYPGGISYEQYF. For the CDR3, the DNA is TGTGCCAGCAGTTTCTACCCCGGGGGGATCTCCTACGAGCAGTACTTC.

This chain links TRBV6-5 with TRBJ1-4; D perhaps matches TRBD1 (6 bases). CDR3 length equals 15 residues. The germline CDR1 and CDR2 sequences are MNHEY and SVGAGI. Deletions cut 5 bases from V and 4 bases from J, with 14 bases between. The CDR3 coding sequence is TGTGCCAGCAGTCGTGGGACAATTAATAATGAAAAACTGTTTTTT. This translates into CASSRGTINNEKLFF.

The chain couples TRBV5-6 to TRBJ1-1, with 10 positions matching TRBD1. Germline-derived CDR1 and CDR2 are SGHDT and YYEEEE. Trimming removed 4 bases from V and 4 bases from J; junction bases left unmatched: 10. The CDR3 loop spans 16 amino acids. The CDR3 reads CASSPGTGVIRTEAFF. The CDR3 DNA reads TGTGCCAGCAGCCCCGGGACAGGGGTTATCCGCACTGAAGCTTTCTTT.

The chain links TRBV7-9 to TRBJ2-2; the D gene is possibly TRBD1 (6 bases). The CDR3 totals 17 residues. Germline CDR1 reads SEHNR; CDR2 reads FQNEAQ (reference sequence). V lost 3 bases, J lost 1 base, and 15 bases lay in between. This chain's CDR3 is CASSFPPGTQNTGELFF. CDR3 in DNA: TGTGCCAGCAGCTTCCCACCGGGGACACAGAACACCGGGGAGCTGTTTTTT. Variable domain in full (rest from reference TRBV7-9 and TRBJ2-2): DTGVSQNPRHKITKRGQNVTFRCDPISEHNRLYWYRQTLGQGPEFLTYFQNEAQLEKSRLLSDRFSAERPKGSFSTLEIQRTEQGDSAMYLCASSFPPGTQNTGELFFGEGSRLTVL.

This clone has only a few counts. V gene TRBV2 combines with J gene TRBJ2-3; TRBD2 aligns across 7 bases. The CDR3 sequence is 13 residues long. CDR1 and CDR2 (germline): SNHLY, FYNNEI. J was trimmed by 4 bases and V by 7 bases; bases with no gene match: 5. DNA for the CDR3: TGTGCCAGCAACCAGCGGGAAGCAGATACGCAGTATTTT. Translated, it gives CASNQREADTQYF. The variable domain in full, completed from reference TRBV2 and TRBJ2-3, reads EPEVTQTPSHQVTQMGQEVILRCVPISNHLYFYWYRQILGQKVEFLVSFYNNEISEKSEIFDDQFSVERPDGSNFTLKIRSTKLEDSAMYFCASNQREADTQYFGPGTRLTVL.

The V call is TRBV11-2, the J call TRBJ2-3; 12 nucleotides match TRBD2. J lost 5 bases, V lost 1 base, and 7 bases had no gene match. Germline V gene sequence: CDR1 SGHAT, CDR2 FQNNGV. The CDR3 consists of 17 residues. CDR3 sequence (DNA): TGTGCCAGCAGCTTAGCGACTAGCGGGGGACCCGGAGATACGCAGTATTTT. Amino acid sequence: CASSLATSGGPGDTQYF.

The V and J genes are TRBV20-1 and TRBJ1-2; the D is unclear. The CDR3 spans 11 residues. Trimming cost V 6 bases and J 3 bases, with 8 bases left between them. Germline lookup yields CDR1 DFQATT and CDR2 SNEGSKA (reference sequence). DNA for the CDR3: TGCAGTGCCGAAGCCTACTATGGCTACACCTTC. Translation gives CSAEAYYGYTF.

The chain joins TRBV19 to TRBJ1-6; D not resolved. This CDR3 region has 15 residues. V shed 5 bases and J shed 8 bases, with 16 bases lying between them. Germline-derived CDR1 and CDR2 are LNHDA and SQIVND (reference sequence). The CDR3 DNA sequence: TGTGCCAGTAGTCCACGGCAGCGTGTAGATTCACCCCTCCACTTT. This translates into CASSPRQRVDSPLHF.

This rearrangement joins TRBV19 to TRBJ1-1; 7 bases are a match to TRBD1. V shed 4 bases, J shed 0 bases, and the junction held 5 bases outside the gene matches. The CDR3 extends over 15 amino acids. Germline V gene data show CDR1 as LNHDA and CDR2 as SQIVND (reference sequence). As DNA, the CDR3 is TGTGCCAGTAGTACCTTGACAGGGTTGAACACTGAAGCTTTCTTT. Amino acid sequence: CASSTLTGLNTEAFF.

This chain uses TRBV29-1 with TRBJ1-5; D is uncertain. The ends were cut back, 7 bases at V and 2 bases at J, with 15 bases in the middle. The V gene's germline CDR1 is SQVTM and CDR2 ANQGSEA. The CDR3 spans 14 residues. CDR3 bases: TGCAGCGCAAAGGCGGGGTTGGGCAATCAGCCCCAGCATTTT. It encodes CSAKAGLGNQPQHF.

This clone was seen just once. V usage is TRBV9 and J usage is TRBJ1-2; no clear D. Per the germline V gene, CDR1 is SGDLS and CDR2 is YYNGEE. The CDR3 is 14 residues long. V lost 0 bases to trimming and J lost 4 bases, with 10 bases between them. The CDR3 is CASSVEPTGYGYTF. The CDR3 DNA reads TGTGCCAGCAGCGTAGAACCGACGGGCTATGGCTACACCTTC.

The chain employs TRBV5-1 and TRBJ2-1, with a possible D match to TRBD2 (7 bases). The CDR3 runs 14 residues. CDR1 and CDR2 (germline): SGHRS, YFSETQ. Trimming took 4 bases from V and 8 from J, leaving 16 bases between them. The CDR3 bases are TGCGCCAGCAGCGGGGGGGCTACTGCTTATGAGCAGTTCTTC. Its translation is CASSGGATAYEQFF.

The chain carries TRBV5-1 and TRBJ2-1; D not resolved. The CDR3 sequence is 14 residues long. The ends were cut back, 3 bases at V and 7 bases at J, with 14 bases in the middle. CDR1 and CDR2 (germline): SGHRS, YFSETQ. CDR3 sequence (DNA): TGCGCCAGCAGCTCCCGTATAACAGAAAATGAGCAGTTCTTC. This codes for CASSSRITENEQFF.

This clone was seen a few times. The chain couples TRBV5-1 to TRBJ2-5; 8 bases line up with TRBD1. This CDR3 comprises 15 residues. The V segment lost 4 bases and the J segment 4 bases; nucleotides outside the gene matches: 9. Germline CDR1 is SGHRS and CDR2 is YFSETQ. CDR3 DNA sequence: TGCGCCAGCAGCCTGGTACAGGGGGAAGGAGAGACCCAGTACTTC. Its protein is CASSLVQGEGETQYF.

The genes are TRBV7-2 and TRBJ2-2, with D possibly being TRBD2 (5 bases). The CDR3 is made up of 18 amino acids. Between the trimmed V and J ends, which lost 5 bases and 4 bases, there was a span of 23 bases. The V gene's germline CDR1 is SGHTA and CDR2 FQGNSA. The CDR3 region has the DNA TGTGCCAGCAGCCAGAGGGTTGGAGCGAGAGAACCCACCGGGGAGCTGTTTTTT. Protein product: CASSQRVGAREPTGELFF.

This rearrangement joins TRBV28 to TRBJ1-2; no clear D gene. This CDR3 contains 11 residues. Trimming stripped 3 bases from V and 4 bases from J, with 3 bases between. CDR1 is MDHEN, CDR2 SYDVKM, per germline. This CDR3 reads CASSLSYGYTF. The CDR3 DNA is TGTGCCAGCAGTTTGAGCTATGGCTACACCTTC.

The chain employs TRBV27 and TRBJ2-2; 7 bases match TRBD1. CDR1 is MNHEY, CDR2 SMNVEV, per germline (reference sequence). The CDR3 is 13 amino acids. V shed 10 bases and J 4 bases; nucleotides not matched to a gene: 6. In nucleotides, the CDR3 is TGTGCCACGATGAGGGGGCTCACCGGGGAGCTGTTTTTT. Protein product: CATMRGLTGELFF.

This sequence joins TRBV10-3 and TRBJ2-7; the D is unclear. V lost 2 bases to trimming and J lost 1 base, with 9 bases between them. This CDR3 contains 14 residues. CDR1 ENHRY and CDR2 SYGVKD come from the germline V gene. This CDR3 is CAISESHSSYEQYF. CDR3 sequence (DNA): TGTGCCATCAGTGAGAGTCACAGTTCCTACGAGCAGTACTTC.

The rearrangement links TRBV27 to TRBJ2-3; 14 bases agree with TRBD2. Germline CDR1 and CDR2: MNHEY and SMNVEV (reference sequence). The V gene end was trimmed by 3 bases and the J gene end by 5 bases; junction bases not matched to a gene: 4. This CDR3 has 16 amino acids. The CDR3 region is CASSLTSGGALDTQYF. The CDR3 DNA reads TGTGCCAGCAGTTTGACTAGCGGGGGGGCCCTAGATACGCAGTATTTT.

The table lists this clone with a count of one. This rearrangement joins TRBV5-6 to TRBJ1-1, with 9 bases fitting TRBD1. The CDR3 covers 18 residues. The germline CDR1 and CDR2 sequences are SGHDT and YYEEEE. V lost 0 bases and J lost 0; bases outside the gene matches: 9. In DNA, the CDR3 is TGTGCCAGCAGCTTGGTCCCATTCTGGGACAGGGTGAACACTGAAGCTTTCTTT. Encoded protein: CASSLVPFWDRVNTEAFF.

The CDR3 spells CASSFWGRGDSNQPQHF. DNA of the CDR3: TGTGCCAGCAGCTTTTGGGGCAGGGGCGATAGCAATCAGCCCCAGCATTTT. J is TRBJ1-5 and V is TRBV7-2; D is perhaps TRBD1 (6 bases). Germline-derived CDR1 and CDR2 are SGHTA and FQGNSA. The CDR3 runs 17 residues. Trimming removed 3 bases at V and 0 bases at J, with 15 bases between.

The CDR3 DNA reads TGTGCCAGCAGCCCCCCCAGCCAGGGGTTGAACACTGAAGCTTTCTTT. Translation gives CASSPPSQGLNTEAFF. J is TRBJ1-1 and V is TRBV9; D is perhaps TRBD1 (6 bases). The CDR3 sequence is 16 residues long. In germline, CDR1 is SGDLS, CDR2 YYNGEE. Trimming removed 4 bases from V and 0 bases from J, with 16 bases in between. The whole variable domain, filled in from reference TRBV9 and TRBJ1-1, reads DSGVTQTPKHLITATGQRVTLRCSPRSGDLSVYWYQQSLDQGLQFLIQYYNGEERAKGNILERFSAQQFPDLHSELNLSSLELGDSALYFCASSPPSQGLNTEAFFGQGTRLTVV.

The chain employs TRBV7-6 and TRBJ2-7; 7 bases line up with TRBD1. This CDR3 has 15 amino acids. The germline gives CDR1 SGHVS, CDR2 FNYEAQ. With 1 base clipped from V and 4 bases from J, the junction kept 7 bases outside the gene matches. CDR3 in DNA: TGTGCCAGCAGCTTAGTAGACAGGGAAGAGTACGAGCAGTACTTC. This codes for CASSLVDREEYEQYF.

For this clone: The junction and the germline gene differ at one end; a read error may be behind it. The chain joins TRBV6-5 to TRBJ1-2; TRBD1 matches 8 bases. CDR1 is MNHEY, CDR2 SVGAGI, per germline. The CDR3 runs 15 residues. For the CDR3, the DNA is TGTGCCAGCAGTGACTCCGACAGGGGTTCATATGGCTACACCTTC. It yields the protein CASSDSDRGSYGYTF.

The chain recombines TRBV6-1 with TRBJ2-7, with 8 bases identical to TRBD1. CDR3 size: 14 residues. The J segment lost 7 bases and the V segment lost 3 bases, leaving 8 bases of the junction unmatched. Germline V gene data show CDR1 as MNHNS and CDR2 as SASEGT. The CDR3 region is CASSDRGLSKEQYF. DNA of the CDR3: TGTGCCAGCAGTGACAGGGGGCTTTCAAAGGAGCAGTACTTC.